This T cell receptor beta chain originates from a study of tumor-infiltrating lymphocytes in localized non-small cell lung cancer. The wider study: The cohort mixed smokers and never-smokers, several histologies, and some post-neoadjuvant-chemotherapy samples. From each patient, both tumor and uninvolved lung, non-adjacent to tumor, were sampled. Study findings and constraints: Each assay used a separate piece of the same tissue. TCRbeta sequencing showed higher T cell infiltration in tumors than uninvolved lung.

Clones were sequenced by immunoSEQ multiplex PCR, and TCRdb holds only the in-frame ones, with some missing. The sample contains around 10,000 clones, around 64% of which appear only once. Details on this clone: Its antigen remains unknown.

Germline trimming cut 6 bases from V and 4 bases from J; bases unmatched to any gene: 7. There are 16 residues in the CDR3. In germline, CDR1 is SNHLY, CDR2 FYNNEI. The J gene is TRBJ2-2, the V gene TRBV2, with 11 bases matching TRBD2. The sequence derives from a human donor with non-small cell lung cancer. Sequenced: uninvolved lung tissue not adjacent to the tumor. The CDR3 region has the DNA TGTGCCAGCAGGGCGGACCTAGCGGGGGGCACCGGGGAGCTGTTTTTT. The encoded protein is CASRADLAGGTGELFF.